The 10 T cell receptor beta chains below come from one sample, sequenced in a study of cytomegalovirus exposure and HLA in healthy donors. The PCR used 60 Vbeta and 13 Jbeta primers. Profiling relied on immunoSEQ multiplex PCR, and the TCRdb table lists in-frame clones only, not all of them. The sample consists of 200,000 to 250,000 clones, over 65% of them appearing once. Sequencing input: PBMCs. The source is a man aged 18 to 29 in good health and CMV-seronegative.

The chain carries TRBV6-5 and TRBJ1-1, with 7 bases fitting TRBD1. The ends lost 0 bases at V and 0 bases at J; junction bases unmatched: 1. The CDR3 runs to 15 residues. Germline values: CDR1 MNHEY, CDR2 SVGAGI. Here the CDR3 DNA reads TGTGCCAGCAGTTACTCTGGACAGGTGAACACTGAAGCTTTCTTT. Translation: CASSYSGQVNTEAFF.

The J gene is TRBJ2-7, the V gene TRBV9, with a possible D match to TRBD1 (5 bases). Trimming took 4 bases from V and 3 from J, leaving 8 bases between them. The CDR3 extends over 12 amino acids. Germline lookup yields CDR1 SGDLS and CDR2 YYNGEE. The CDR3 nucleotides read TGTGCCAGCAGCCCAACAGGCTACGAGCAGTACTTC. As protein: CASSPTGYEQYF. The full variable domain, completed using reference TRBV9 and TRBJ2-7, is DSGVTQTPKHLITATGQRVTLRCSPRSGDLSVYWYQQSLDQGLQFLIQYYNGEERAKGNILERFSAQQFPDLHSELNLSSLELGDSALYFCASSPTGYEQYFGPGTRLTVT.

This clone was recorded a few times. The chain's CDR3 is CASSLRSGQLNQPQHF. CDR3 coding DNA: TGTGCCAGCAGTTTAAGGTCGGGACAGTTAAATCAGCCCCAGCATTTT. The chain recombines TRBV27 with TRBJ1-5, with 7 bases identical to TRBD1. In germline, CDR1 is MNHEY, CDR2 SMNVEV (reference sequence). J gave up 4 bases and V 2 bases, and 8 bases lay outside the gene matches. The CDR3 totals 16 residues.

CDR3 sequence: CAEARTSNTEAFF. The CDR3 bases are TGTGCCGAGGCCCGGACATCGAACACTGAAGCTTTCTTT. V usage is TRBV2 and J usage is TRBJ1-1; a possible D gene is TRBD1 (5 bases). V gave up 11 bases and J gave up 1 base, with 14 bases separating them. Per the germline V gene, CDR1 is SNHLY and CDR2 is FYNNEI. The CDR3 extends over 13 amino acids.

CDR3: CASMGGGWTGELFF. The CDR3 DNA is TGTGCCAGCATGGGGGGAGGGTGGACCGGGGAGCTGTTTTTT. The rearrangement joins TRBV2 to TRBJ2-2; 7 bases are a match to TRBD2. The CDR3 is 14 amino acids. The V segment lost 7 bases and the J segment 5 bases; nucleotides outside the gene matches: 7. Germline CDR1 is SNHLY and CDR2 is FYNNEI.

The CDR3 spells CASSSRTGGYGYTF. CDR3 DNA: TGTGCCAGCAGCTCCCGGACAGGGGGCTATGGCTACACCTTC. V usage is TRBV7-9 and J usage is TRBJ1-2; 10 bases agree with TRBD1. Looked up from germline, CDR1 is SEHNR and CDR2 is FQNEAQ (reference sequence). J gave up 4 bases and V 4 bases, and 3 bases lay outside the gene matches. The CDR3 extends over 14 amino acids.

Only a few counts were recorded for this clone. V and J are TRBV7-3 and TRBJ1-1; tentatively, D is TRBD1 (5 bases). CDR3 size: 13 residues. Trimming shortened V by 1 base and J by 3 bases, and 6 bases separated the two germline ends. The V gene's germline CDR1 is SGHTA and CDR2 FQGTGA. The CDR3 coding sequence is TGTGCCAGCAGCTTAAGGGGGGACACTGAAGCTTTCTTT. Translation: CASSLRGDTEAFF.

Only a few counts were recorded for this clone. V and J are TRBV30 and TRBJ2-7, with TRBD2 as a possible D gene (5 bases). The CDR3 has 11 residues. The ends were cut back, 1 base at V and 5 bases at J, with 6 bases in the middle. Per the germline V gene, CDR1 is GTSNPN and CDR2 is SVGIG (reference sequence). The CDR3 DNA reads TGTGCCTGGAGTGACGGGGACGAGCAGTACTTC. Residues: CAWSDGDEQYF.

V gene TRBV18 combines with J gene TRBJ2-3; TRBD2 agrees at 8 bases. There are 14 residues in the CDR3. V lost 6 bases to trimming and J lost 6 bases; unmatched junction nucleotides: 8. Germline CDR1 KGHSH, CDR2 LQKENI. The CDR3 DNA is TGTGCCAGCTCTCTGACTAGCGAGTTTGATACGCAGTATTTT. As protein: CASSLTSEFDTQYF.

This chain uses TRBV19 with TRBJ2-7, with 9 bases that match TRBD1. The V gene's germline CDR1 is LNHDA and CDR2 SQIVND (reference sequence). The CDR3 has 16 amino acids. Trimming at V came to 4 bases and at J to 4 bases, leaving 11 bases not matched to a gene. The CDR3 loop is CASSTLPGQGLYEQYF. CDR3 nucleotides: TGTGCCAGTAGTACTTTACCGGGACAGGGATTGTACGAGCAGTACTTC.